Listed below are T cell receptor beta chains from one sample, sequenced in a study of CD8+ T cells in alopecia areata. This table comes from immunoSEQ multiplex PCR, and its TCRdb copy is limited to in-frame clones, with some not included. The repertoire consists of a few hundred thousand clones, with roughly two fifths occurring once and the leading ten covering just under 0.5%. The sequencing used CD4+ T cells sorted from blood, collected around week 30, from a patient treated with tofacitinib. The receptors come from a human donor with alopecia areata. The CDR3 runs from the conserved cysteine through the conserved F or W. D genes are given only for firm matches. Size values are once, few and many counts, or a class for expanded clones, and some rows have none.

NA	TRBV30	NA	TRBJ1-3	TGTGCCTGGAGTCACTCTGGAAACACCATATATTTT	CAWSHSGNTIYF
NA	TRBV29-1	few	TRBJ1-2	TGCAGCGTTGCGGCGGCGGGGAACTATGGCTACACCTTC	CSVAAAGNYGYTF
NA	TRBV5-6	NA	TRBJ2-7	TGTGCCAGCAGCTTGCGGTTATACGAGCAGTACTTC	CASSLRLYEQYF
NA	TRBV6-5	NA	TRBJ2-2	TGTGCCAGCAGGATATACCCCGGGGAGCTGTTTTTT	CASRIYPGELFF
NA	TRBV6-1	NA	TRBJ1-1	TGTGCCAGCAGTGAGAAACTTTACACTGAAGCTTTCTTT	CASSEKLYTEAFF
TRBD2	TRBV13	NA	TRBJ2-7	TGTGCCAGCAGCTCGACTAGCGGGGGGACCTCCTACGAGCAGTACTTC	CASSSTSGGTSYEQYF
NA	TRBV19	NA	TRBJ1-2	TGTGCCAGTAGTGCCCGGGACGGCAACTATGGCTACACCTTC	CASSARDGNYGYTF
NA	TRBV4-2	NA	TRBJ1-6	TGTGCCAGCAGCCTTTCGACGGATAATTCACCCCTCCACTTT	CASSLSTDNSPLHF
NA	TRBV7-8	NA	TRBJ1-1	TGTGCCAGCAGCCACGGGGGACGGAACACTGAAGCTTTCTTT	CASSHGGRNTEAFF
NA	TRBV29-1	NA	TRBJ2-3	TGCAGCGCCTTACAGGGAGCTCCAGATACGCAGTATTTT	CSALQGAPDTQYF
NA	TRBV27	NA	TRBJ2-5	TGTGCCAGCAGTTCCAGGGATAGGAGGGAGACCCAGTACTTC	CASSSRDRRETQYF
NA	TRBV19	NA	TRBJ2-7	TGTGCCAGTAGTACCCGGGGGAGATCCGAGCAGTACTTC	CASSTRGRSEQYF
NA	TRBV19	NA	TRBJ1-1	TGTGCCAGTACCCAACCGCAGGGGTATGCTGAAGCTTTCTTT	CASTQPQGYAEAFF
TRBD1	TRBV19	NA	TRBJ2-1	TGTGCCAGTAGTATAAACCCACAGGGGGCTGGTGAGCAGTTCTTC	CASSINPQGAGEQFF